This paragraph reports one TCR beta chain. What it recognizes is unknown. The CDR3 runs to 15 residues. CDR1 and CDR2 from the germline V gene are LNHDA and SQIVND (reference sequence). Trimming took 3 bases from V and 8 from J; bases not matched to a gene: 9. This entry comes from a study of memory CD4+ T cells and cytomegalovirus serostatus. Single viable CD3+CD4+CD8-CD45RO+ cells were sorted as the memory CD4+ T cells. Serum IgG to CMV pp150, pp28, p38 and p52 defined serostatus. Overall study findings and caveats: The CMV-associated TCR signature appears largely within the CD4+ memory repertoire. Each of roughly 65 CMV-associated TCRbeta sequences occurred in one to five individuals.

Profiling relied on immunoSEQ multiplex PCR, and the TCRdb table lists in-frame clones only, not all of them. The sample includes roughly 86,000 clones, about 80% of them seen just once. This sequence joins TRBV19 and TRBJ1-4; 7 positions agree with TRBD1. This TCR derives from an adult in good health and CMV-seropositive. The sequencing input was memory CD4+ T cells from blood. Written as DNA, the CDR3 is TGTGCCAGTAGTATGGTCGGGACAGTAAAAGAAAAACTGTTTTTT. Amino acids: CASSMVGTVKEKLFF. The whole variable domain, filled in from reference TRBV19 and TRBJ1-4, reads DGGITQSPKYLFRKEGQNVTLSCEQNLNHDAMYWYRQDPGQGLRLIYYSQIVNDFQKGDIAEGYSVSREKKESFPLTVTSAQKNPTAFYLCASSMVGTVKEKLFFGSGTQLSVL.